This TCR beta chain was sequenced during a study of blood T cell repertoires in COVID-19. Only in-frame clones appear in the TCRdb table, and some are missing; sequencing was by immunoSEQ multiplex PCR. This sample yields roughly 250,000 clones, of which roughly 84% are seen a single time; around a sixth belongs to the top ten. Sequencing used peripheral blood. This TCR was recovered from a person aged 65 to 85 with COVID-19, enrolled during active disease.

The CDR3 here is CASSVSRLAGDRNTIYF. The CDR3 DNA follows: TGTGCCAGCAGTGTATCGAGGTTGGCAGGGGACCGAAACACCATATATTTT. V is TRBV2 and J is TRBJ1-3; possible D gene TRBD1, 6 bases. The V gene lost 4 bases and the J gene lost 5 bases, with 21 bases spanning the gap. The CDR3 runs to 17 residues. Germline-derived CDR1 and CDR2 are SNHLY and FYNNEI.